This TCR beta chain was identified during a study of T cells in Graves' hyperthyroidism and ophthalmopathy. From RNA transcripts, TCR beta CDR3 regions were amplified. HTBI primers drove first-round RT-PCR of the TCR CDR3. One entry per CDR3 protein results from TCRdb running MiXCR on the multiplex PCR reads. The data contain 350,000 to 400,000 distinct CDR3 sequences, about 20% of them singletons. This clonotype was picked up many times. Germline V CDR1 and CDR2: MNHEY, SMNVEV (reference sequence). The CDR3 length is 14 residues. An absence of ophthalmopathy progression within 18 months meant stable Graves' hyperthyroidism.

Sequencing used blood. The receptor was derived from a woman under 30 with Graves' hyperthyroidism. The chain joins TRBV27 to TRBJ2-5; 8 bases align to TRBD1. The tail of the sequence fits TRBJ2-7 better, so the J call may be wrong. This CDR3 is CASSLHDRGDEQYF. For the CDR3, the DNA is TGTGCCAGCAGTTTACATGACAGGGGAGACGAGCAGTACTTC.